This T cell receptor beta chain was captured in a study of identical twins. General observations from the study: Out-of-frame beta chain sequences displayed weaker excess sharing between twins. While abundant cord blood beta clonotypes carried fewer insertions, memory repertoires showed no such pattern.

A universal primer site was created by template switching, with the cDNA bearing unique molecular identifiers. TCRdb redid the calling of the 5' RACE reads with MiXCR, one entry per CDR3 protein. The sample shows some 1,600,000 distinct CDR3 sequences, about 32% of them seen only once. Turning to this clonotype: Antigen unknown.

The germline gives CDR1 MNHEY, CDR2 SMNVEV (reference sequence). The CDR3 runs 13 residues. V lost 6 bases and J lost 4, with 12 bases in between. The gene calls are TRBV27 and TRBJ1-2; possible D gene TRBD1, 5 bases. The sequence was obtained from a newborn girl in good health. The sample comprised cord blood. The CDR3 sequence is CASSQKGSYGYTF. CDR3 bases: TGTGCCAGCAGCCAGAAGGGGAGCTATGGCTACACCTTC.